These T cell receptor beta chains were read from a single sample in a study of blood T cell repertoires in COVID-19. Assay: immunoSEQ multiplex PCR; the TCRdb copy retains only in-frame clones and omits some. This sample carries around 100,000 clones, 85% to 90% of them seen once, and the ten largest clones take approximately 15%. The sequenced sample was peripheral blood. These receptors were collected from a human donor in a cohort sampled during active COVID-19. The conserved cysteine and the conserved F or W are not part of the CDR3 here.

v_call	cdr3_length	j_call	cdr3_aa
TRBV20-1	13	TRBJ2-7	SASEGPNYSYEQY
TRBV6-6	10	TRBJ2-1	ASSVGLYEQF
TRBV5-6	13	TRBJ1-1	ASSFGGEKNTEAF
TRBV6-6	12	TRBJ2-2	ASSFLENTGELF
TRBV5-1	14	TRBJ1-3	ASSPSGPSSGNTIY
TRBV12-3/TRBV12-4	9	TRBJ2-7	ASRRYYEQY
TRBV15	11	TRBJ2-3	ATSPRLEDTQY
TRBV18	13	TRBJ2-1	ASSPGTGAYNEQF
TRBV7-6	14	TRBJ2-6	ASSGIQGNGANVLT
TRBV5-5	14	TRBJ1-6	ASSREPPAGNSPLH
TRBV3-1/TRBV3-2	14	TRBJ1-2	ASSQDLGGGPYGYT
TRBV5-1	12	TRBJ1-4	ASSFRQGSEKLF
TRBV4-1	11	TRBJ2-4	ASSRGVENIQY
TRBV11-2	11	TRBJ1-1	ASSLERDTEAF
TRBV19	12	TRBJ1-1	ASSISGYTTEAF
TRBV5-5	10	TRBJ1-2	ASSFSSDGYT
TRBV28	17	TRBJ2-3	ASSLDSKFSSPSTDTQY
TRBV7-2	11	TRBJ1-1	ASSLAGNTEAF
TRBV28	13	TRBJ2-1	ASLPLGESYNEQF
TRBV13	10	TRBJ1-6	ASSSGGSPLH
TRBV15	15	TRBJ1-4	ATSGARDRGLGEKLF
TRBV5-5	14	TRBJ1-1	ASSLDRARWDTEAF
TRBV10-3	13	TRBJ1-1	AISETGQVNTEAF
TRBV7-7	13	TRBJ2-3	ASSIGHLSTDTQY
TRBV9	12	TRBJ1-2	ASSNGQGPYGYT
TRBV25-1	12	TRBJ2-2	ASRPGTLTGELF
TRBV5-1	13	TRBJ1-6	ASSLGVRTNSPLH
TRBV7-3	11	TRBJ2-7	ASSLSGSYEQY
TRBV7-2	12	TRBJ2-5	ASSRPGIPETQY
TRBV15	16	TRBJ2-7	ATSRDFGGGGRADEQY
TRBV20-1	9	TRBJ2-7	SASGRVGQY
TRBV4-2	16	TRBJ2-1	ASSQVTSGGVIYNEQF
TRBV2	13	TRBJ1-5	ASSGDSYSNQPQH
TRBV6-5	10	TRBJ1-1	ASRTRGSAAF
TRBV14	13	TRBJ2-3	ASSQAGTDTDTQY
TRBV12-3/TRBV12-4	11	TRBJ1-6	ASGSSYNSPLH
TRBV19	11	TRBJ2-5	ASSMRGLETQY
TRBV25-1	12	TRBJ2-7	ASSDLGAYYEQY
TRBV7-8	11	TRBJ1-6	ASRRDRLRPLH
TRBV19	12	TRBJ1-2	ASSDRFFHYGYT
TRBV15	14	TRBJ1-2	ATSRDQSGEAYGYT
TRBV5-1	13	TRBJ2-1	ASSPGVDSYNEQF
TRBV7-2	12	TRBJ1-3	ASSRDSKGNTIY
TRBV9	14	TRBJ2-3	ASSAGLATRTDTQY
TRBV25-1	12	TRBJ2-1	ASRGTSGYNEQF
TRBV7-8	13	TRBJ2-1	ASSSQREAHNEQF
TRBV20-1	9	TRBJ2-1	SGRMENEQF
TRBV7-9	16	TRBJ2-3	ASSLNPGLALSADTQY
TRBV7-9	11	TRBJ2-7	ASSFPGGLEQY
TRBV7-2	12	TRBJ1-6	ASSLVGRDSPLH